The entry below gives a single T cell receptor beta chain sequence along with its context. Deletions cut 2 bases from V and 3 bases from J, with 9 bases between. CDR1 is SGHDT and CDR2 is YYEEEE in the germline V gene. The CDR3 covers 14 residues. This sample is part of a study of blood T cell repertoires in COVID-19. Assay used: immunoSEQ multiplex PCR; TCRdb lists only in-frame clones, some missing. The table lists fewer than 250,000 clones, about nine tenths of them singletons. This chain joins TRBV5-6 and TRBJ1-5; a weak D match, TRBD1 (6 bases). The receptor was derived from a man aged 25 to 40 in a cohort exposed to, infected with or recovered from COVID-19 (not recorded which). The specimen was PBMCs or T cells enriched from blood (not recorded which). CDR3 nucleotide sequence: TGTGCCAGCAGCTTACAGGGCATCAATCAGCCCCAGCATTTT. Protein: CASSLQGINQPQHF.